This TCR beta chain originates from a study of T cells in localized non-small cell lung cancer (dated by TCRdb to 2018 to 2021). Background for the entire study: Comparing tumors with uninvolved tumor-adjacent lungs, the study looked at the T cell repertoires of 236 patients with early-stage NSCLC. The cohort consisted of approximately 240 treatment-naive NSCLC patients whose localized lung tumors had been resected. A mean age of approximately 66 years was recorded for the NSCLC patients, of whom roughly 130 were male and 107 were female.

The immunoSEQ Assay was used to sequence TCR beta CDR3 regions from DNA. Per the authors' processing: T cell density was computed as TCR beta template counts normalized to usable DNA estimated by amplifying housekeeping genes. Richness was estimated using the preseqR package, with extrapolation to 400,000 templates for PBMC samples and to 120,000 templates for tissue samples. Clonality was defined by subtracting Pielou's evenness from one. To identify tissue-enriched TCRs, differential abundance testing was run on productive amino-acid clonotypes with a minimum total count of 5 and an alpha of 0.1. The Jaccard Index and the Morisita Overlap Index were used to quantify repertoire overlap between compartments. GLIPH clustered TCR beta CDR3s with public tetramer-defined viral CDR3s; viral motifs required at least three viral sequences plus V-gene enrichment. TCRdb mirrors the immuneACCESS table, restricted to in-frame sequences. Some clones are absent from its copies; in checked studies, under half trace to an unresolved V gene, and the reason for the others is unknown. The V and J calls and the clone size are those of that table, but D and trimming were determined from the DNA. The sample includes 30,000 or so clones, with nearly 90% observed a single time. About 9.4% of the sample comes from the top ten.

On this clone: Its antigen has not been determined. Base qualities are not at hand, and no much larger clone is one base apart.

At diagnosis, peripheral blood, uninvolved tumor-adjacent lung and tumor were collected and were preserved as a mix of fresh-frozen and FFPE material. For TCR repertoire profiling, the blood samples were analyzed as peripheral blood mononuclear cells. What the research found in general, with its limitations: A median of about 61 of the top 100 tumor clones turned up in the paired uninvolved adjacent lung, and fewer than 35 of those clones also ranked among the top 100 of that same adjacent lung. Multi-region tumor sequencing was not performed, so intratumor heterogeneity could not be excluded. Uninvolved tumor-adjacent lung showed the highest T cell clonality, higher than tumor, which suggests more focused antigenic responses in the uninvolved tumor-adjacent lung. Longer overall survival was associated with higher blood T cell density, whereas shorter survival was associated with higher adjacent-lung clonality. Because the study design was exploratory, TCR variables were selected using unadjusted p-values without false-discovery rate correction.

V is cut back by 3 bases and J by 4 bases, with 6 bases in the junction unmatched. Taken from cysteine to phenylalanine, the CDR3 has 15 residues. This entry keeps only the CDR3 DNA: 45 bases, framed from base 1. The germline V gene (reference sequence) yields LNHDA for CDR1 and SQIVND for CDR2. This TCR came from a woman aged 35 to 70 with stage I lung adenocarcinoma. This specimen consisted of peripheral blood, obtained before any cancer treatment. The chain was built from TRBV19 and TRBJ2-3, and 8 bases in between align with TRBD1. The CDR3 reads as follows: CASSIYRGASDTQYF. At the DNA level, the sequence is TGTGCCAGTAGTATCTACAGGGGGGCCTCAGATACGCAGTATTTT.